Below, 30 T cell receptor beta chains from the same sample are listed, as sequenced in a study of Ad26.COV2.S vaccination and SARS-CoV-2 variants. The table came from immunoSEQ multiplex PCR; TCRdb's copy has only in-frame clones and leaves some out. This sample has some 400,000 clones, with approximately 90% found just once. As to treatment: 19 received Ad26.COV2.S at low or high dose, single or two shots; 5 received placebo; per-sample allocation not given. The study sampled participants on day 63 after the first vaccine or placebo injection. This sample comprised peripheral blood, obtained in a trial of Ad26.COV2.S vaccine versus placebo. All receptors derive from a person between 18 and 65 years old who received the Ad26.COV2.S COVID-19 vaccine or a placebo.

This clone was seen only a few times. The rearrangement links TRBV6-5 to TRBJ1-1; 10 nucleotides match TRBD1. Germline-derived CDR1 and CDR2 are MNHEY and SVGAGI. The CDR3 consists of 15 residues. V dropped 2 bases and J dropped 5; count of bases not matched to a gene: 5. CDR3 residues: CASSYADRGDTEAFF. CDR3 DNA sequence: TGTGCCAGCAGTTACGCGGACAGGGGGGATACTGAAGCTTTCTTT.

This rearrangement joins TRBV5-8 to TRBJ1-2; a possible D gene is TRBD1 (5 bases). V was cut by 4 bases and J by 7 bases, with 14 bases left in between. CDR1 is SGHTS, CDR2 YDEGEE, per germline. The CDR3 covers 13 residues. The CDR3 DNA follows: TGTGCCAGCAGCGATTACTCCGGGGGTGGCTACACCTTC. Amino acid sequence: CASSDYSGGGYTF.

As DNA, the CDR3 is TGTGCCAGCAGTTTAATCGGAACAAACAATGAGCAGTTCTTC. Protein sequence: CASSLIGTNNEQFF. The V gene is TRBV27, the J gene TRBJ2-1, with D unresolved. This CDR3 contains 14 residues. The germline V and J ends were trimmed by 2 bases and 5 bases, with 10 bases remaining between them. Germline values: CDR1 MNHEY, CDR2 SMNVEV (reference sequence).

This CDR3 reads CASSATANYGYTF. In DNA form, the CDR3 reads TGCGCCAGCAGTGCGACAGCTAACTATGGCTACACCTTC. The chain combines TRBV4-3 with TRBJ1-2, with D perhaps TRBD1 (5 bases). Deletions cut 6 bases from V and 0 bases from J, with 8 bases between. Germline lookup yields CDR1 LGHNA and CDR2 YSLEER. The CDR3 loop spans 13 amino acids.

In this sample, this clone turned up once. This chain uses TRBV29-1 with TRBJ2-3; 8 bases map to TRBD2. Germline CDR1 is SQVTM and CDR2 is ANQGSEA. The CDR3 contains 13 residues. The V and J ends lost 5 bases and 4 bases, in that order; junction bases with no gene match: 5. The DNA for the CDR3 is TGCAGCGTTCCCGGGACTAGATCAGATACGCAGTATTTT. Protein: CSVPGTRSDTQYF.

The gene calls are TRBV28 and TRBJ2-3; D might be TRBD1 (5 bases). In germline, CDR1 is MDHEN, CDR2 SYDVKM. Trimming removed 2 bases from V and 2 bases from J, with 11 bases in between. The CDR3 runs 15 residues. CDR3 sequence reads: CASSLTGFNTDTQYF. DNA for the CDR3: TGTGCCAGCAGTTTAACAGGCTTCAACACAGATACGCAGTATTTT.

This clone turned up a few times. The chain carries TRBV5-8 and TRBJ2-7, with TRBD2 matching over 10 bases. The CDR3 sequence is 18 residues long. The V gene's germline CDR1 is SGHTS and CDR2 YDEGEE. Unmatched junction bases numbered 18, after V lost 4 bases and J lost 5 bases. The CDR3 spells CASSPPGSGRAGPHEQYF. In DNA form, the CDR3 reads TGTGCCAGCAGCCCACCCGGGAGCGGGAGGGCCGGACCCCACGAGCAGTACTTC.

This rearrangement joins TRBV18 to TRBJ1-4; D not resolved. With 5 bases removed from V and 4 bases from J, the gap between germline ends came to 14 bases. The germline gives CDR1 KGHSH, CDR2 LQKENI. The CDR3 spans 15 residues. The CDR3 DNA follows: TGTGCCAGCTCATCAGTCGACCGACGTAATGAAAAACTGTTTTTT. It yields the protein CASSSVDRRNEKLFF.

This chain links TRBV29-1 with TRBJ1-4; D is undetermined. This CDR3 has 11 residues. Germline CDR1 and CDR2: SQVTM and ANQGSEA. The V end lost 5 bases, the J end lost 8 bases, and 9 bases lay between the germline ends. CDR3 amino acids: CSVPEKEKLFF. The CDR3 DNA is TGCAGCGTTCCCGAGAAGGAAAAACTGTTTTTT.

The chain uses TRBV27 and TRBJ1-5, with D possibly being TRBD1 (5 bases). Germline V gene sequence: CDR1 MNHEY, CDR2 SMNVEV (reference sequence). V lost 4 bases, J lost 4 bases, and 8 bases lay in between. The CDR3 spans 13 residues. The CDR3 spells CASSSGLNQPQHF. CDR3 in DNA: TGTGCCAGCAGTTCAGGGTTGAATCAGCCCCAGCATTTT.

This clone was recorded once. This chain links TRBV19 with TRBJ2-3, with 7 bases fitting TRBD1. This CDR3 region has 15 residues. Unmatched junction bases numbered 6, after V lost 3 bases and J lost 3 bases. Germline V gives CDR1 LNHDA, CDR2 SQIVND (reference sequence). CDR3 bases: TGTGCCAGTAGTATCGCAGGGGGTCGGACAGATACGCAGTATTTT. Translated: CASSIAGGRTDTQYF.

The genes are TRBV5-1 and TRBJ2-2, with 8 bases fitting TRBD1. The germline CDR1 and CDR2 sequences are SGHRS and YFSETQ. The V segment lost 6 bases and the J segment 2 bases; nucleotides outside the gene matches: 6. The CDR3 extends over 15 amino acids. Here the CDR3 DNA reads TGCGCCAGCACCCGGACAGGGTTCAACACCGGGGAGCTGTTTTTT. Translated: CASTRTGFNTGELFF.

This clone was recorded a few times. The chain combines TRBV24-1 with TRBJ2-2; 7 bases agree with TRBD2. J gave up 4 bases and V 5 bases, and 6 bases lay outside the gene matches. The CDR3 consists of 15 residues. The germline V gene has CDR1 KGHDR and CDR2 SFDVKD. The CDR3 DNA sequence: TGTGCCACCAGTGGGGCGGGAGACGTCACCGGGGAGCTGTTTTTT. The encoded protein is CATSGAGDVTGELFF.

The gene calls are TRBV24-1 and TRBJ2-7; unclear D gene. The CDR3 is made up of 12 amino acids. Germline V gene data show CDR1 as KGHDR and CDR2 as SFDVKD. V gave up 2 bases and J gave up 7 bases, with 8 bases separating them. DNA for the CDR3: TGTGCCACCAGTGATTCAGGTCGGGAGCAGTACTTC. This codes for CATSDSGREQYF.

The gene calls are TRBV20-1 and TRBJ1-2; D possibly corresponds to TRBD1 (5 bases). V lost 3 bases and J lost 4, with 15 bases in between. The CDR3 is made up of 14 amino acids. Germline loops: CDR1 DFQATT, CDR2 SNEGSKA (reference sequence). CDR3 in amino acids: CSASKGALLYGYTF. In DNA, the CDR3 is TGCAGTGCTAGTAAAGGGGCGCTCCTCTATGGCTACACCTTC.

The chain is built from TRBV7-2 and TRBJ2-5; TRBD1 matches at 9 bases. CDR1 is SGHTA, CDR2 FQGNSA, per germline. This CDR3 is built from 16 residues. After removal of 5 bases from V and 5 bases from J, the junction contained 12 bases not matched to a gene. DNA for the CDR3: TGTGCCAGCAGCAACTACGGGACAGGGAGTAAGGAGACCCAGTACTTC. Its translation: CASSNYGTGSKETQYF. Together with reference TRBV7-2 and TRBJ2-5, the CDR3 gives the full variable domain: GAGVSQSPSNKVTEKGKDVELRCDPISGHTALYWYRQSLGQGLEFLIYFQGNSAPDKSGLPSDRFSAERTGGSVSTLTIQRTQQEDSAVYLCASSNYGTGSKETQYFGPGTRLLVL.

The chain uses TRBV5-4 and TRBJ2-1; the D gene is possibly TRBD2 (7 bases). Between the trimmed V and J ends, which lost 2 bases and 5 bases, there was a span of 11 bases. Germline assignment: CDR1 SGHNT and CDR2 YYREEE (reference sequence). This CDR3 comprises 14 residues. CDR3 in DNA: TGTGCCAGCAGCTTCCCCGGGGGGCACAATGAGCAGTTCTTC. Amino acids: CASSFPGGHNEQFF.

The rearrangement joins TRBV9 to TRBJ2-1; maybe TRBD1 (7 bases). The CDR3 totals 16 residues. V was cut by 0 bases and J by 8 bases, with 18 bases left in between. The germline CDR1 and CDR2 sequences are SGDLS and YYNGEE. The CDR3 region is CASSVGRGRRFDEQFF. CDR3 sequence (DNA): TGTGCCAGCAGCGTAGGGAGGGGGCGCCGGTTCGATGAGCAGTTCTTC.

This chain uses TRBV5-8 with TRBJ2-1; 13 nucleotides align to TRBD2. The CDR3 runs to 16 residues. Germline-derived CDR1 and CDR2 are SGHTS and YDEGEE. The junction had 5 bases not matched to a gene; V was cut back by 5 bases and J by 3 bases. CDR3 amino acids: CASRGGTSGVYNEQFF. In nucleotides, the CDR3 is TGTGCCAGCAGGGGCGGGACTAGCGGGGTCTACAATGAGCAGTTCTTC.

CDR3 region: CASSQDMGAGNTEAFF. The CDR3 DNA reads TGCGCCAGCAGCCAAGATATGGGGGCAGGGAACACTGAAGCTTTCTTT. The chain combines TRBV4-1 with TRBJ1-1; perhaps TRBD1 as D (6 bases). CDR3 length equals 16 residues. The germline V gene encodes CDR1 MGHRA and CDR2 YSYEKL. Trimming pared 0 bases from V and 1 base from J, leaving 12 bases between.

This sequence joins TRBV19 and TRBJ1-1; D remains ambiguous. The germline V gene has CDR1 LNHDA and CDR2 SQIVND (reference sequence). Trimming removed 7 bases at V and 6 bases at J, with 15 bases between. This CDR3 has 13 residues. CDR3 sequence: CASTNSEKAEAFF. The DNA for the CDR3 is TGTGCCAGTACAAACAGCGAAAAGGCTGAAGCTTTCTTT.

CDR3 sequence reads: CACDRGREREQYF. DNA for the CDR3: TGTGCCTGCGACAGGGGGCGAGAGAGGGAGCAGTACTTC. This chain links TRBV30 with TRBJ2-7; 10 bases line up with TRBD1. Trimming took 6 bases from V and 7 from J; bases not matched to a gene: 9. The CDR3 consists of 13 residues. Looked up from germline, CDR1 is GTSNPN and CDR2 is SVGIG (reference sequence).

V and J are TRBV3-1 (or the pseudogene TRBV3-2) and TRBJ1-1; 7 bases align to TRBD1. Germline CDR1 reads LGHDT; CDR2 reads YNNKEL (reference sequence). This CDR3 is 15 amino acids long. J was trimmed by 0 bases and V by 2 bases; bases with no gene match: 3. The CDR3 protein is CASSQIGTVNTEAFF. The CDR3 DNA reads TGTGCCAGCAGCCAAATAGGGACAGTGAACACTGAAGCTTTCTTT.

The chain recombines TRBV18 with TRBJ2-2; maybe TRBD2 (5 bases). CDR3 length equals 15 residues. Germline assignment: CDR1 KGHSH and CDR2 LQKENI. Trimming pared 3 bases from V and 2 bases from J, leaving 10 bases between. The CDR3 DNA follows: TGTGCCAGCTCACCGTGGACTGCCAACACCGGGGAGCTGTTTTTT. Translated, it gives CASSPWTANTGELFF.

The V gene is TRBV27, the J gene TRBJ2-7, with 10 positions matching TRBD1. J lost 4 bases, V lost 4 bases, and 4 bases had no gene match. The CDR3 spans 14 residues. The germline V gene has CDR1 MNHEY and CDR2 SMNVEV (reference sequence). The CDR3 spells CASSSTGGFYEQYF. CDR3 coding DNA: TGTGCCAGCAGTTCGACAGGGGGCTTTTACGAGCAGTACTTC.

Ten or more counts support this clone. The V gene is TRBV6-5, the J gene TRBJ1-3; D may be TRBD1 (6 bases). The ends were cut back, 6 bases at V and 0 bases at J, with 12 bases in the middle. The germline V gene has CDR1 MNHEY and CDR2 SVGAGI. There are 15 residues in the CDR3. CDR3 region: CASSTKGVSGNTIYF. The CDR3 DNA sequence: TGTGCCAGCAGCACAAAGGGGGTCTCTGGAAACACCATATATTTT.

The J gene is TRBJ1-6, the V gene TRBV4-1; 8 bases line up with TRBD1. CDR1 and CDR2 (germline): MGHRA, YSYEKL. The CDR3 has 15 residues. Trimming cost V 6 bases and J 6 bases; bases outside gene matches: 7. The CDR3: CASRRTGSLNSPLHF. CDR3 coding DNA: TGCGCCAGCAGACGGACAGGGAGCCTTAATTCACCCCTCCACTTT.

The chain couples TRBV6-1 to TRBJ1-1; no reliable D call. The CDR3 consists of 16 residues. Trimming removed 2 bases at V and 6 bases at J, with 19 bases between. CDR1 is MNHNS and CDR2 is SASEGT in the germline V gene. The CDR3 DNA sequence: TGTGCCAGCAGTGAACCCTTTATGGGAGGAGGGCCTGAAGCTTTCTTT. This sequence encodes CASSEPFMGGGPEAFF.

This clone was picked up one time. The chain uses TRBV5-1 and TRBJ2-2; perhaps TRBD2 as D (6 bases). The germline V gene encodes CDR1 SGHRS and CDR2 YFSETQ. V was pared by 5 bases and J by 7 bases, with 18 bases between. This CDR3 contains 15 residues. The CDR3 bases are TGCGCCAGCAGGAAGGGTTTAGCGGACGGCGGGGAGCTGTTTTTT. Amino acid sequence: CASRKGLADGGELFF. The entire variable domain, with the rest obtained from reference TRBV5-1 and TRBJ2-2, is as follows: KAGVTQTPRYLIKTRGQQVTLSCSPISGHRSVSWYQQTPGQGLQFLFEYFSETQRNKGNFPGRFSGRQFSNSRSEMNVSTLELGDSALYLCASRKGLADGGELFFGEGSRLTVL.

V and J are TRBV28 and TRBJ2-3, with 7 nucleotides matching TRBD2. This CDR3 contains 13 residues. The trim removed 9 bases at V and 8 bases at J, leaving 11 bases unmatched. Germline CDR1 and CDR2: MDHEN and SYDVKM. The CDR3 spells CASKRGREATQYF. The CDR3 DNA sequence: TGTGCCAGTAAAAGAGGGAGGGAGGCTACGCAGTATTTT.